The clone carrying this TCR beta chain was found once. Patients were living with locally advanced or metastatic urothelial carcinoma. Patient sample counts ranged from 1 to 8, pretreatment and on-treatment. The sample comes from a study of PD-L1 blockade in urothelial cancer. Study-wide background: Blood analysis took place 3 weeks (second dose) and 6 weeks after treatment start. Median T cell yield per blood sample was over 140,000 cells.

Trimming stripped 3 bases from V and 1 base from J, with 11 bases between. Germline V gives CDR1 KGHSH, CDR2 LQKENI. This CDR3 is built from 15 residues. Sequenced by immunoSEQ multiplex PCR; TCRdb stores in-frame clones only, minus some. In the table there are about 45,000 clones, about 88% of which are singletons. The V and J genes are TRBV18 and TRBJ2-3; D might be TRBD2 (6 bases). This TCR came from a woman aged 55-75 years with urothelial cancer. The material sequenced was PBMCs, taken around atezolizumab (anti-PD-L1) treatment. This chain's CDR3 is CASSPLGGGTDTQYF. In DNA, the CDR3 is TGTGCCAGCTCACCTTTAGGAGGGGGCACAGATACGCAGTATTTT.